Described below is a single TCR beta chain sequence and its context. Its antigen remains unidentified. No much larger clone is present one base from it, and per-base qualities are unavailable. The library was built by means of the immunoSEQ multiplex PCR assay. The multiplex PCR relied on a mix of 60 forward primers for TCR Vbeta segments and 13 reverse primers for TCR Jbeta segments. The CDR3 region of rearranged TCR beta genes was amplified from genomic DNA by a multiplex PCR assay. Amplified TCR beta libraries were sequenced as 87-base-pair reads on the Illumina HiSeq System. On the study's bioinformatics: In a later analysis, some 80 million unique TCR beta chains were counted across the approximately 670 repertoires, and approximately 11 million of these chains were shared by at least two donors. Raw reads were error-corrected and collapsed into unique sequences by a nearest-neighbor algorithm in which closely related sequences were merged to remove PCR and sequencing errors. V, D and J gene segments were assigned by aligning CDR3 sequences to IMGT reference sequences. Each retained sequence needed at least a six-nucleotide match to both a V gene segment and a J gene segment. A rearrangement counted as productive if the CDR3 had no stop codons and remained in frame with V and J, and every other rearrangement counted as non-productive. CDR3 was defined according to IMGT convention as the region running from the second conserved V-encoded cysteine to the conserved J-encoded phenylalanine. The earlier analysis of a few hundred of the donors excluded sequences that lacked an unambiguous match to a single V gene segment. In an earlier analysis of 587 of the donors, a V segment was called functional when productive rearrangements were above 56.7%, and segregating when the standard deviation between donors exceeded 5%. A statistical classification framework was developed to diagnose cytomegalovirus status using the catalog of TCR beta chain sequences. In a later analysis, TCR nucleotide sequences were compared against IMGT/GENE-DB human TR gene sequences so that V and J genes could be assigned. The TCRdist pipeline was used in a later analysis to assign CDR3 sequences and most-parsimonious VDJ recombination scenarios. In a later analysis, every TCR beta chain was defined by the combination of its CDR3 amino acid sequence and its V-gene family, and reads without a unique V-gene family were dropped. A later analysis removed 500 to 650 highly shared, low-generation-probability nucleotide sequences to deal with suspected cross-contamination and a sequencing artifact. For each public chain, a later analysis derived a clonal expansion index from normalized ranks of inferred template counts within each repertoire. In a later analysis, generation probabilities were computed using a VDJ recombination model fitted to out-of-frame rearrangements, and the results were checked against IGoR. In a later analysis, TCR-TCR, TCR-HLA and TCR-CMV co-occurrence was scored with hypergeometric tests, and a repertoire-size bias correction was applied to TCR pairs. To estimate false discovery rates, a later analysis permuted the HLA or CMV assignments 20 times. In a later analysis, co-occurring TCRs were grouped using DBSCAN, with TCRdist sequence similarity added in when clustering inside HLA-allele-positive subsets. Repertoires with fewer than 30,000 or more than 120,000 public chains, plus five repertoires with anomalous nucleotide sharing, were excluded from co-occurrence clustering. The source is immuneACCESS, and TCRdb retained only in-frame sequences with V and J called. Part of the clones is not carried over; for the studies checked, unresolved V genes explain less than half of this, and the remainder is unexplained. V and J calls and clone size come straight from that table; D and trimming were deduced from the DNA. This sample gives about 160,000 clones in total; roughly 87% of them show up just once. More than 0.7% of the sample belongs to the ten largest clones.

CDR1 SGHAT and CDR2 FQNNGV were looked up in the germline V gene. The cysteine opens and the phenylalanine closes a CDR3 of 17 amino acids. Of the read, only the CDR3 DNA is kept; its 51 bases are in frame from base 1. V and J are trimmed by 2 bases and 6 bases, and the gene matches miss 11 bases of the junction. This sample was taken from a study of cytomegalovirus exposure and HLA in healthy donors (dated by TCRdb to the late 2010s). Notes on the research overall: According to an earlier analysis of 587 of the donors, about 170 million T cells yielded some 120 million unique TCR beta sequences and 276 Gb of sequence data. Rather than using new phenotypic data, the later analysis identified candidate immune exposures from TCR beta sequences and from how often those sequences occurred across donors. Among the approximately 430 genotyped donors, around 81% belonged to the genetic ancestry cluster associated with self-reported Caucasian donors. The T cell repertoires of 666 subjects were profiled by immunosequencing and related to cytomegalovirus serostatus. Every discovery cohort repertoire had been produced on one sequencing platform. The study combined high-throughput TCR immunosequencing, statistical association of individual TCRs with disease status, and machine learning to predict cytomegalovirus infection status. To study patterns of TCR occurrence, a later analysis re-analyzed previously published TCR beta repertoires from 600 to 750 donors and added high-resolution HLA genotyping. The aim of the study was to test whether cataloging public T cell receptors could identify signatures of past pathogen exposure. About 300 gigabases of sequencing data and approximately 80 million unique TCR sequences were included in an early release covering several hundred HLA-typed donors. Class I and class II HLA loci were covered by the typing at four-digit resolution. Several DR-DQ haplotypes were treated as single units for association and clustering because of strong linkage in the cohort. Besides the first cohort of roughly 700 subjects, a separate validation cohort made up of 120 different subjects was used. Donor age, sex, ethnicity and CMV serostatus were collected together with the repertoire data. Across approximately 420 genotyped donors of the cohort, an average of about 240,000 unique TCR beta nucleotide sequences per donor were sequenced, and around 19% of those sequences were non-productive. An earlier analysis of roughly 600 of the donors used high-throughput TCR beta sequencing to judge whether each TCR beta V gene segment behaved as functional or pseudogenic. Genome-wide SNP genotypes for about 60% of the roughly 670 donors were used in a later genetic analysis, which treated that subset as a discovery cohort. Typing coverage varied by locus: roughly 629-630 donors for A, B, C, DRB1 and DQB1; roughly 520 for DQA1; over 600 for DPA1; 450 to 480 for DPB1.

In total, 666 healthy bone marrow donors made up the cohort. At the time of sampling, every cohort member was nominally healthy, though immune exposures that went unrecorded were likely present. The donor was CMV seronegative and belonged to the group of 350 or so seronegative cohort members. Each donor provided a peripheral blood sample, and peripheral blood mononuclear cells were used for TCR beta sequencing. Genomic DNA extraction from the blood cell samples was performed with the Qiagen DNeasy Blood Extraction Kit. Overall results and qualifications from the work: According to a later analysis, TCR association rates differed among HLA loci, with DRB1 alleles showing the most associated TCRs and HLA-C alleles showing the fewest. The classifier was reported to diagnose cytomegalovirus status with high specificity and sensitivity in both the original cohort and the validation cohort. The authors suggested that the approach could potentially be generalized to other disease states and immunological phenotypes. This cohort had only TCR beta chains sequenced, and the lack of alpha or paired-chain data limited which features could be detected. A cluster of highly shared sequence variants was judged likely to be a technical artifact of the sequencing pipeline. In a later analysis, some 18,000 TCR beta sequences were associated with specific HLA alleles at a false discovery rate of 0.05. A further reported finding was that TCR beta sequences accurately predicted the HLA-A and HLA-B alleles for most subjects in the first cohort. Immune exposure information for the cohort was limited to CMV serostatus. Some IMGT-functional V segments, including TRBV6-2 and TRBV6-3, could not be told apart with the 87-base-pair reads, so those segments were excluded. While some public TCRs were present in many individuals, most TCR sequences turned up only very rarely across donors. Compared with the 666-donor mean, donors in an Asian-associated ancestry cluster had fewer N-insertions in productive TCRs, according to a later genetic analysis. An earlier analysis of approximately 540 of the donors showed that most TCR beta V segments appeared in productive rearrangements either about 87% or about 30% of the time, which broadly matched IMGT annotations. When HLA alleles, especially DR and DQ, strongly co-occurred, attributing TCR associations to individual alleles was difficult. Because counts were too low, more than 15 rarely observed V segments, including chromosome 9 orphons, were excluded from the earlier analysis of about 500 of the donors. HLA typing was unavailable for some donors at each locus, so association tests used only the typed subset. An association between a missense DCLRE1C variant and V-gene and J-gene trimming of TCR beta chains was found in a later genetic analysis and replicated in an independent cohort. A total of around 150 TCR beta chains were listed by the study as associated with cytomegalovirus. According to a later analysis, parvovirus B19, influenza, CMV and Epstein-Barr virus appeared linked to several top co-occurrence clusters. The presence/absence analyses assumed that sequencing depth was roughly uniform across donors, and that assumption may not be true. According to a later analysis, most CMV-associated TCR beta chains appeared to be HLA-restricted, and the HLA associations seemed to be driven largely by CMV exposure. In a later analysis, HLA-associated TCR beta chains showed more clonal expansion and lower generation probabilities than non-associated chains that were equally common. A few of the identified cytomegalovirus-associated TCR beta chains were confirmed in vitro to be specific for cytomegalovirus antigens. Linkage disequilibrium might explain the correlated functional status among segregating V segments, but an unknown experimental factor could not be excluded.

The chain employs TRBV11-2 and TRBJ2-3; 10 middle bases align to TRBD2. Sequenced: PBMCs. The sequence derives from a woman in her twenties or thirties in good health and CMV-seronegative. This receptor has the CDR3 CASSLTSGMRRWDTQYF. In nucleotides, the sequence is TGTGCCAGCAGCTTAACTAGCGGGATGAGGCGATGGGATACGCAGTATTTT.